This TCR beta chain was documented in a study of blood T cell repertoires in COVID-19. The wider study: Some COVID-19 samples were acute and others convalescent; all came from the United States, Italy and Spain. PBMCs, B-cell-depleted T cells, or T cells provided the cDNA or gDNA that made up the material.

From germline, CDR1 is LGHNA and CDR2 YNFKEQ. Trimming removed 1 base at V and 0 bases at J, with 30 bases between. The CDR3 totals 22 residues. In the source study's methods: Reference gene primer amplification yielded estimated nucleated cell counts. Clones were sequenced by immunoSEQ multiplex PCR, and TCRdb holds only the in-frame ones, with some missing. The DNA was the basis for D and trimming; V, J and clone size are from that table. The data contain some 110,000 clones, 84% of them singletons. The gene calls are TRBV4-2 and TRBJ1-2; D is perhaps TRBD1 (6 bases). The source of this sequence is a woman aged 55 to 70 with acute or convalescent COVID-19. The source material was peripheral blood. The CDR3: CASSQGLTLGGSDPLANYGYTF. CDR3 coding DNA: TGTGCCAGCAGCCAAGGGCTGACGCTAGGGGGATCCGACCCCTTAGCTAACTATGGCTACACCTTC.